These 25 T cell receptor beta chains share one sample of origin, sequenced in a study of identical twins. One entry per CDR3 protein, called by TCRdb with MiXCR from the 5' RACE reads. The data show 700,000 or so distinct CDR3 sequences, with 8.6% seen just once and around 0.98% held by the top ten. The same sample was also used in a study of yellow fever vaccine responses in identical twins.

The sample consisted of PBMCs. These receptors were taken from a woman aged 18 to 35 in good health.

This clonotype was seen a handful of times. This chain links TRBV29-1 with TRBJ2-2; 9 nucleotides line up with TRBD2. The V segment lost 6 bases and the J segment 1 base; nucleotides outside the gene matches: 9. CDR3 length: 16 residues. Germline CDR1 is SQVTM and CDR2 is ANQGSEA. As DNA, the CDR3 is TGCAGCGTGATACCCCGTAGCGGGGGGAACACCGGGGAGCTGTTTTTT. It codes for CSVIPRSGGNTGELFF.

This clonotype showed up just a few times. The chain is built from TRBV28 and TRBJ2-7; 14 positions match TRBD2. The CDR3 spans 17 residues. Germline CDR1 reads MDHEN; CDR2 reads SYDVKM. After removal of 6 bases from V and 7 bases from J, the junction contained 14 bases not matched to a gene. DNA for the CDR3: TGTGCCAGCAGCTGGTCCGGGACTAGCGGGAGAGTGGGTGAGCAGTACTTC. Translated, it gives CASSWSGTSGRVGEQYF.

Regarding this clonotype: This may be a read error, as it is one base from a much larger clone. The chain links TRBV12-3 or TRBV12-4 to TRBJ1-2, with D uncertain. This CDR3 spans 16 amino acids. The CDR3 DNA follows: TGTGTCAGCAGACCCAATGGACTCCAGGCGGACTATGGCTACACCTTC. Encoded protein: CVSRPNGLQADYGYTF.

Many counts were recorded for this clonotype. The rearrangement uses TRBV24-1 and TRBJ2-2; D gene unclear. V lost 6 bases and J lost 3, with 10 bases in between. Germline lookup yields CDR1 KGHDR and CDR2 SFDVKD. The length of the CDR3 is 14 residues. The CDR3 coding sequence is TGTGCCACCAGTAGGTATCCGGACACCGGGGAGCTGTTTTTT. Its protein is CATSRYPDTGELFF.

This clonotype was observed a handful of times. The CDR3 sequence is CASSSNVGPPDTQYF. In DNA form, the CDR3 reads TGTGCCAGCAGCTCCAACGTTGGTCCTCCAGATACGCAGTATTTT. The chain carries TRBV7-9 and TRBJ2-3, with D uncertain. The CDR3 is 15 amino acids. V gave up 4 bases and J gave up 4 bases, with 15 bases separating them. The germline CDR1 and CDR2 sequences are SEHNR and FQNEAQ (reference sequence).

This chain uses TRBV10-3 with TRBJ2-3; TRBD2 aligns across 8 bases. Trimming cost V 7 bases and J 3 bases; bases outside gene matches: 12. CDR1 is ENHRY and CDR2 is SYGVKD in the germline V gene. CDR3 length equals 16 residues. The CDR3 DNA follows: TGTGCCATCACCGACTCTCCGGGAGGGCTGACAGATACGCAGTATTTT. As protein: CAITDSPGGLTDTQYF.

This clonotype was counted at least ten times. The V gene is TRBV7-9, the J gene TRBJ1-1; perhaps TRBD1 as D (6 bases). The CDR3 is made up of 14 amino acids. The germline CDR1 and CDR2 sequences are SEHNR and FQNEAQ (reference sequence). Trimming stripped 10 bases from V and 4 bases from J, with 19 bases between. The CDR3 sequence: CATSDQGIGTEAFF. The CDR3 DNA follows: TGTGCCACCTCCGATCAGGGGATAGGCACTGAAGCTTTCTTT.

This clonotype showed up just a few times. The J gene is TRBJ2-7, the V gene TRBV7-9, with 7 bases matching TRBD2. The germline V gene encodes CDR1 SEHNR and CDR2 FQNEAQ (reference sequence). This CDR3 has 17 amino acids. V lost 1 base, J lost 1 base, and 10 bases stayed unmatched. CDR3 sequence reads: CASSLENSGLASYEQYF. CDR3 coding DNA: TGTGCCAGCAGCTTAGAGAATAGCGGGCTGGCGTCCTACGAGCAGTACTTC.

DNA for the CDR3: TGCGCCAATCCGACAGGGATATATGGCTACACCTTC. It is translated as CANPTGIYGYTF. The rearrangement uses TRBV5-1 and TRBJ1-2, with 7 bases lining up with TRBD1. V shed 9 bases, J shed 5 bases, and the junction held 7 bases outside the gene matches. Germline V gene lookup returns CDR1 SGHRS and CDR2 YFSETQ. The CDR3 is 12 residues long.

The rearrangement joins TRBV6-4 to TRBJ2-1, with TRBD2 matching over 8 bases. Germline V gives CDR1 MRHNA, CDR2 SNTAGT. With V trimmed by 4 bases and J by 2 bases, 4 bases remained unmatched. The CDR3 contains 15 residues. The CDR3 DNA reads TGTGCCAGCAGTGGTATCGGGGGGGCCTACAATGAGCAGTTCTTC. It yields the protein CASSGIGGAYNEQFF.

This clonotype was seen a few times. V gene TRBV29-1 combines with J gene TRBJ2-7; 10 bases are shared with TRBD2. With V trimmed by 0 bases and J by 3 bases, 11 bases remained unmatched. Germline CDR1 and CDR2: SQVTM and ANQGSEA. CDR3 length: 17 amino acids. CDR3 DNA sequence: TGCAGCGTTGAAGATCTAGCTAGCGGGGGTAGGAACTACGAGCAGTACTTC. Its protein product is CSVEDLASGGRNYEQYF.

This clonotype was seen at least ten times. The chain combines TRBV12-3 or TRBV12-4 with TRBJ2-1; TRBD1 matches 9 bases. This CDR3 spans 14 amino acids. J lost 4 bases, V lost 4 bases, and 2 bases had no gene match. The CDR3 DNA reads as TGTGCCAGCAGTTCGACAGGGGGATACAATGAGCAGTTCTTC. Translating gives CASSSTGGYNEQFF.

This clonotype was detected a few times. The chain uses TRBV6-1 and TRBJ2-4; D perhaps matches TRBD1 (5 bases). Per the germline V gene, CDR1 is MNHNS and CDR2 is SASEGT. The CDR3 is 15 residues long. V was cut by 8 bases and J by 1 base, with 15 bases left in between. The CDR3 spells CASSRGSSAKNIQYF. The CDR3, as DNA: TGTGCCAGCTCTAGGGGAAGTAGTGCCAAAAACATTCAGTACTTC.

The chain recombines TRBV12-3 or TRBV12-4 with TRBJ2-7; 7 nucleotides align to TRBD1. Trimming at V came to 6 bases and at J to 2 bases, leaving 10 bases not matched to a gene. This CDR3 is 15 amino acids long. CDR3 sequence: CASSFRQGQAYEQYF. In DNA form, the CDR3 reads TGTGCCAGCAGCTTCAGACAGGGCCAAGCCTACGAGCAGTACTTC.

The table lists this clonotype with many counts. The rearrangement joins TRBV28 to TRBJ2-3; 11 positions match TRBD2. Trimming took 1 base from V and 4 from J; bases not matched to a gene: 7. Germline lookup yields CDR1 MDHEN and CDR2 SYDVKM. The CDR3 is 17 residues long. This CDR3 reads CASSLSGLAEDPDTQYF. Written as DNA, the CDR3 is TGTGCCAGCAGTTTATCGGGACTAGCGGAAGACCCAGATACGCAGTATTTT.

This clonotype occurred a few times. The chain uses TRBV20-1 and TRBJ2-7, with a weak D call TRBD2 (6 bases). Trimming removed 0 bases from V and 0 bases from J, with 12 bases in between. This CDR3 region has 15 residues. Germline-derived CDR1 and CDR2 are DFQATT and SNEGSKA (reference sequence). CDR3 sequence reads: CSARDFGGTSYEQYF. The CDR3 DNA reads as TGCAGTGCTAGAGATTTTGGCGGGACCTCCTACGAGCAGTACTTC.

J is TRBJ2-7 and V is TRBV6-2 or TRBV6-3; no reliable D call. CDR3 length: 12 residues. V was clipped by 6 bases and J by 5 bases, with 11 bases between them. Germline V gene sequence: CDR1 MNHEY, CDR2 SVGEGT. CDR3 DNA: TGTGCCAGCAGGATCCCGAGAAACGAGCAGTACTTC. Translated: CASRIPRNEQYF.

The chain has TRBV20-1 and TRBJ2-1, with 12 positions matching TRBD2. From germline, CDR1 is DFQATT and CDR2 SNEGSKA (reference sequence). Trimming took 5 bases from V and 0 from J; bases not matched to a gene: 5. The CDR3 sequence is 16 residues long. CDR3 bases: TGCAGTGCTCCTAGGACTAGCGGGACCTCCTACAATGAGCAGTTCTTC. Amino acids: CSAPRTSGTSYNEQFF.

V and J are TRBV20-1 and TRBJ2-7; 7 bases match TRBD1. J lost 0 bases, V lost 5 bases, and 10 bases had no gene match. The CDR3 totals 15 residues. CDR1 and CDR2 (germline): DFQATT, SNEGSKA (reference sequence). CDR3 residues: CSAFTSDRSSYEQYF. The CDR3 DNA reads as TGCAGTGCTTTTACCTCGGACAGGAGCTCCTACGAGCAGTACTTC.

V gene TRBV7-2 combines with J gene TRBJ2-1; D ambiguous. The V end lost 5 bases, the J end lost 7 bases, and 12 bases lay between the germline ends. This CDR3 has 13 amino acids. Germline V gene sequence: CDR1 SGHTA, CDR2 FQGNSA. The CDR3 sequence is CASSQLGRNEQFF. The CDR3 DNA is TGTGCCAGCAGCCAACTGGGTCGTAATGAGCAGTTCTTC.

The chain is built from TRBV28 and TRBJ2-7; D may be TRBD2 (5 bases). V was shortened by 6 bases and J by 2 bases, with 17 bases between the two germline ends. CDR1 and CDR2 (germline): MDHEN, SYDVKM. The CDR3 is 15 residues long. The CDR3: CASSPRAGVTYEQYF. CDR3 nucleotide sequence: TGTGCCAGCAGCCCGAGGGCAGGCGTAACCTACGAGCAGTACTTC.

The chain joins TRBV12-3 or TRBV12-4 to TRBJ1-3; unclear D gene. Trimming removed 5 bases at V and 0 bases at J, with 14 bases between. The length of the CDR3 is 16 residues. The CDR3 DNA reads as TGTGCCAGCAGTCCCGCTTTGTCAAGCTCTGGAAACACCATATATTTT. This sequence encodes CASSPALSSSGNTIYF.

The sample holds one count of this clonotype. The rearrangement joins TRBV3-1 to TRBJ1-1, with D perhaps TRBD1 (5 bases). The CDR3 length is 19 residues. CDR1 is LGHDT and CDR2 is YNNKEL in the germline V gene (reference sequence). V was pared by 0 bases and J by 0 bases, with 20 bases between. The DNA for the CDR3 is TGTGCCAGCAGCCAAGATAGCGGCACCCCTGGGGGTATGAACACTGAAGCTTTCTTT. Protein: CASSQDSGTPGGMNTEAFF.

The V gene is TRBV7-3, the J gene TRBJ2-3; D uncertain. V lost 1 base, J lost 7 bases, and 15 bases lay in between. Germline V gene data show CDR1 as SGHTA and CDR2 as FQGTGA. The CDR3 contains 15 residues. The CDR3 sequence is CASSLKGGEPHTQYF. As DNA, the CDR3 is TGTGCCAGCAGCTTAAAGGGTGGAGAGCCACATACGCAGTATTTT.

This rearrangement joins TRBV11-2 to TRBJ2-1; D might be TRBD2 (7 bases). The CDR3 spans 15 residues. Trimming stripped 3 bases from V and 6 bases from J, with 15 bases between. From germline, CDR1 is SGHAT and CDR2 FQNNGV. The DNA of the CDR3 is TGTGCCAGCAGCTTGGGGGCGGGACTACTCAATGAGCAGTTCTTC. It codes for CASSLGAGLLNEQFF.